The sequence of this TCR beta chain was determined in a study of blood T cell repertoires in COVID-19. Looking at the study overall: Samples of COVID-19 (acute and convalescent) were obtained from the United States, Italy and Spain. Nucleic acid was either cDNA or gDNA, and it came from T cells, B-cell-depleted T cells, or PBMCs.

The CDR3 loop spans 12 amino acids. The V and J ends lost 11 bases and 8 bases respectively, with 18 bases between them. CDR1 and CDR2 (germline): LNHDA, SQIVND (reference sequence). In the authors' methods: Reference gene primers were amplified, and this amplification served to estimate nucleated cell counts. The table came from immunoSEQ multiplex PCR; TCRdb's copy has only in-frame clones and leaves some out. The V and J calls and clone size come from that table; D and trimming were worked out from the DNA. The data hold about 130,000 clones, with approximately 90% observed a single time. The origin of this receptor is a man aged 60 to 75 with active or convalescent COVID-19. The sample was peripheral blood. The rearrangement uses TRBV19 and TRBJ1-2; D possibly corresponds to TRBD1 (5 bases). CDR3 sequence (DNA): TGTGCCTCCCAAAACCAGGGATTCGGCTACACCTTC. Encoded protein: CASQNQGFGYTF.